Each of the 23 T cell receptor beta chains below was sequenced from the same sample in a study of cytomegalovirus exposure and HLA in healthy donors. Primers: 60 Vbeta forward and 13 Jbeta reverse. The table came from immunoSEQ multiplex PCR; TCRdb's copy has only in-frame clones and leaves some out. This table has 130,000 to 150,000 clones, 60% to 85% appearing once. The specimen sequenced was PBMCs. The receptors were sampled from a male donor in good health and CMV-seronegative.

About this clone itself: At one of its ends the junction is not consistent with the germline gene, which may arise from a read error. The genes are TRBV27 and TRBJ1-1; TRBD1 matches 8 bases. This CDR3 spans 15 amino acids. Germline CDR1 reads MNHEY; CDR2 reads SMNVEV (reference sequence). CDR3 DNA: TGTTCCAGCAGTATTAGACAGGGGCCGAACACTGAAGCTTTCTTT. This sequence encodes CSSSIRQGPNTEAFF.

The V gene is TRBV7-2, the J gene TRBJ1-1; D is uncertain. Germline V gene sequence: CDR1 SGHTA, CDR2 FQGNSA. The V end was cut by 1 base, the J end by 1 base, with 7 bases between. CDR3 length: 14 residues. This CDR3 is CASSLGHPNTEAFF. The CDR3 nucleotides read TGTGCCAGCAGCTTAGGACACCCGAACACTGAAGCTTTCTTT.

The chain uses TRBV7-9 and TRBJ1-1, with D hard to call. The germline V gene has CDR1 SEHNR and CDR2 FQNEAQ (reference sequence). V lost 2 bases and J 2 bases, leaving 6 bases between the germline ends. The CDR3 contains 13 residues. The CDR3: CASSLNRNTEAFF. The CDR3 coding sequence is TGTGCCAGCAGCTTAAACAGAAACACTGAAGCTTTCTTT.

A few counts support this clone. The CDR3 nucleotides read TGTGCCTGGAGTGGGGGGACAACAACTAATGAAAAACTGTTTTTT. It translates to CAWSGGTTTNEKLFF. The rearrangement uses TRBV30 and TRBJ1-4, with TRBD1 as a possible D gene (6 bases). The CDR3 is made up of 15 amino acids. V was clipped by 1 base and J by 0 bases, with 9 bases between them. From germline, CDR1 is GTSNPN and CDR2 SVGIG (reference sequence).

The chain recombines TRBV13 with TRBJ2-1; 16 bases align to TRBD2. This CDR3 spans 16 amino acids. With 5 bases clipped from V and 9 bases from J, the junction kept 7 bases outside the gene matches. Germline loops: CDR1 PRHDT, CDR2 FYEKMQ (reference sequence). The CDR3 loop is CASSIGTSGGAGEQFF. CDR3 nucleotides: TGTGCCAGCAGCATTGGGACTAGCGGGGGGGCGGGTGAGCAGTTCTTC.

The CDR3 sequence is CASSARQGLTEAFF. The DNA of the CDR3 is TGTGCCAGCAGCGCCAGACAGGGGCTCACTGAAGCTTTCTTT. The chain employs TRBV9 and TRBJ1-1; 8 bases line up with TRBD1. Germline-derived CDR1 and CDR2 are SGDLS and YYNGEE. The CDR3 spans 14 residues. V trimming: 3 bases; J trimming: 4 bases; junction bases outside the gene matches: 5.

This clone showed up just once. J is TRBJ2-4 and V is TRBV5-6, with 7 bases matching TRBD2. Trimming cost V 4 bases and J 1 base; bases outside gene matches: 8. CDR3 length: 16 amino acids. Germline V CDR1 and CDR2: SGHDT, YYEEEE. Here the CDR3 DNA reads TGTGCCAGCAGCAACCCTAGCGGCGGGGCCAAAAACATTCAGTACTTC. It is translated as CASSNPSGGAKNIQYF.

The J gene is TRBJ2-2, the V gene TRBV30; possibly TRBD1 for D (6 bases). The CDR3 length is 17 residues. V was pared by 0 bases and J by 1 base, with 15 bases between. In germline, CDR1 is GTSNPN, CDR2 SVGIG (reference sequence). The CDR3 DNA follows: TGTGCCTGGAGTGTCCGTAGGGGGTTCGGGAACACCGGGGAGCTGTTTTTT. Translating it yields CAWSVRRGFGNTGELFF. Supplemented by reference TRBV30 and TRBJ2-2, the full variable domain reads SQTIHQWPATLVQPVGSPLSLECTVEGTSNPNLYWYRQAAGRGLQLLFYSVGIGQISSEVPQNLSASRPQDRQFILSSKKLLLSDSGFYLCAWSVRRGFGNTGELFFGEGSRLTVL.

V gene TRBV27 combines with J gene TRBJ2-2; 11 nucleotides line up with TRBD2. This CDR3 spans 14 amino acids. CDR1 is MNHEY, CDR2 SMNVEV, per germline (reference sequence). J gave up 7 bases and V 4 bases, and 2 bases lay outside the gene matches. The CDR3 sequence is CASSSLAGVGELFF. In nucleotides, the CDR3 is TGTGCCAGCAGTTCACTAGCGGGAGTCGGGGAGCTGTTTTTT.

In its sample, this clone was seen a few times. The genes are TRBV29-1 and TRBJ2-2; D unresolved. The CDR3 contains 14 residues. The germline CDR1 and CDR2 sequences are SQVTM and ANQGSEA. The germline V and J ends were trimmed by 4 bases and 4 bases, with 13 bases remaining between them. The CDR3 DNA reads TGCAGCGTTGTTACTGAAGAGTCCACCGGGGAGCTGTTTTTT. Translated: CSVVTEESTGELFF.

This chain links TRBV15 with TRBJ2-2; D is undetermined. The CDR3 is made up of 16 amino acids. V was clipped by 0 bases and J by 1 base, with 9 bases between them. The V gene's germline CDR1 is LNHNV and CDR2 YYDKDF (reference sequence). DNA for the CDR3: TGTGCCACCAGCAGAGATATAGCCAGGAACACCGGGGAGCTGTTTTTT. This gives the protein CATSRDIARNTGELFF.

V is TRBV10-3 and J is TRBJ2-5; 10 positions match TRBD2. Germline V gene data show CDR1 as ENHRY and CDR2 as SYGVKD. Unmatched junction bases numbered 6, after V lost 6 bases and J lost 5 bases. The CDR3 is 14 amino acids. Here the CDR3 reads CAISLAGDGETQYF. CDR3 in DNA: TGTGCCATCAGCCTAGCGGGGGACGGGGAGACCCAGTACTTC.

V usage is TRBV4-2 and J usage is TRBJ1-4; D is uncertain. This CDR3 has 17 residues. CDR1 is LGHNA and CDR2 is YNFKEQ in the germline V gene. V was shortened by 4 bases and J by 0 bases, with 15 bases between the two germline ends. CDR3 coding DNA: TGTGCCAGCAGCCCCTGGGCCACGTCTGCAACTAATGAAAAACTGTTTTTT. This translates into CASSPWATSATNEKLFF.

The chain is built from TRBV25-1 and TRBJ1-2; D remains ambiguous. Germline V gives CDR1 MGHDK, CDR2 SYGVNS. V lost 1 base, J lost 6 bases, and 12 bases lay in between. The CDR3 sequence is 14 residues long. The CDR3 loop is CASSELPGRDGYTF. DNA for the CDR3: TGTGCCAGCAGTGAATTACCGGGGAGGGATGGCTACACCTTC.

CDR3 residues: CASSRDPTSSAFF. CDR3 nucleotides: TGCGCCAGCAGCCGAGACCCGACAAGTAGTGCTTTCTTT. This sequence joins TRBV5-1 and TRBJ1-1, with D uncertain. Germline V gene data show CDR1 as SGHRS and CDR2 as YFSETQ. CDR3 length: 13 residues. V was clipped by 4 bases and J by 11 bases, with 18 bases between them.

This chain connects TRBV2 to TRBJ1-3, with D perhaps matching TRBD1 (5 bases). CDR3 length: 14 amino acids. Trimming took off 2 bases at V and 4 bases at J, with 9 bases between the two ends. Germline V lookup: CDR1 SNHLY, CDR2 FYNNEI. Here the CDR3 DNA reads TGTGCCAGCAGTGAAAGGGGCTTCGGAAACACCATATATTTT. This codes for CASSERGFGNTIYF.

Comments on this clone: At one of its ends the junction is not consistent with the germline gene, which may arise from a read error. The chain is built from TRBV5-1 and TRBJ1-2, with D unclear. Germline V CDR1 and CDR2: SGHRS, YFSETQ. The CDR3 sequence is 13 residues long. CDR3 region: CASSLSPNYGYPF. The CDR3 DNA is TGCGCCAGCAGCTTATCCCCTAACTATGGCTACCCCTTC.

This clone has only a few counts. The chain recombines TRBV19 with TRBJ1-4; 7 nucleotides line up with TRBD1. CDR3 length: 15 amino acids. Germline-derived CDR1 and CDR2 are LNHDA and SQIVND (reference sequence). The V and J ends lost 9 bases and 3 bases, in that order; junction bases with no gene match: 10. The CDR3 nucleotides are TGTGCCAGCCGACTAGACAGGGCAGCTAATGAAAAACTGTTTTTT. Protein product: CASRLDRAANEKLFF.

This chain uses TRBV4-1 with TRBJ1-1; D is ambiguous. Trimming shortened V by 0 bases and J by 1 base, and 6 bases separated the two germline ends. The V gene's germline CDR1 is MGHRA and CDR2 YSYEKL. The CDR3 is 14 residues long. DNA for the CDR3: TGCGCCAGCAGCCAAGATGCAGGGAACACTGAAGCTTTCTTT. Protein sequence: CASSQDAGNTEAFF.

This clone was observed a single time. The chain carries TRBV27 and TRBJ1-5; D is undetermined. Germline loops: CDR1 MNHEY, CDR2 SMNVEV (reference sequence). The CDR3 contains 12 residues. CDR3 residues: CASSHSNQPQHF. DNA of the CDR3: TGTGCTAGTAGCCATAGCAATCAGCCCCAGCATTTT.

The chain is built from TRBV19 and TRBJ1-4; 11 nucleotides line up with TRBD1. The J segment lost 11 bases and the V segment lost 4 bases, leaving 3 bases of the junction unmatched. Germline V gene data show CDR1 as LNHDA and CDR2 as SQIVND (reference sequence). This CDR3 has 13 residues. The CDR3: CASSTDRGRKLFF. In DNA form, the CDR3 reads TGTGCCAGTAGTACGGACAGGGGGCGGAAACTGTTTTTT.

V usage is TRBV5-1 and J usage is TRBJ1-1, with a tentative D call TRBD1 (5 bases). The CDR3 covers 14 residues. The V gene's germline CDR1 is SGHRS and CDR2 YFSETQ. V was trimmed by 3 bases and J by 3 bases, leaving 12 bases between them. The CDR3 nucleotides are TGCGCCAGCAGCTCCCTAATCAGGGACACTGAAGCTTTCTTT. Its translation: CASSSLIRDTEAFF.

The sample holds one count of this clone. The V gene is TRBV25-1, the J gene TRBJ2-1; TRBD1 is a possible D gene (6 bases). There are 14 residues in the CDR3. Trimming took 4 bases from V and 7 from J, leaving 14 bases between them. Germline V lookup: CDR1 MGHDK, CDR2 SYGVNS. The CDR3 sequence is CASSAGPGDNEQFF. The CDR3 DNA is TGTGCCAGCAGTGCGGGGCCAGGGGATAATGAGCAGTTCTTC.